The 27 T cell receptor beta chains listed next were all sequenced from one sample in a study of immune evolution from preneoplasia to lung adenocarcinoma. Sequencing used immunoSEQ multiplex PCR; TCRdb keeps in-frame clones, though not all of them. Among roughly 38,000 clones listed, roughly 74% were seen once. What was sequenced was FFPE invasive lung adenocarcinoma tissue. These receptors came from a person between 55 and 70 years old with lung adenocarcinoma.

This clone rates as medium-sized. This specimen includes other DNA sequences encoding the same CDR3. The chain has TRBV6-1 and TRBJ2-1, with D uncertain. Germline lookup yields CDR1 MNHNS and CDR2 SASEGT. CDR3 length: 11 residues. Trimming took 8 bases from V and 4 from J, leaving 6 bases between them. Here the CDR3 reads CASGDYNEQFF. Written as DNA, the CDR3 is TGTGCCAGCGGGGATTACAATGAGCAGTTCTTC.

This sequence joins TRBV19 and TRBJ1-5, with a possible D match to TRBD1 (5 bases). The V end was cut by 8 bases, the J end by 3 bases, with 14 bases between. The CDR3 totals 14 residues. From germline, CDR1 is LNHDA and CDR2 SQIVND (reference sequence). The DNA of the CDR3 is TGTGCCAGTGAAATCGGGGCCTACAATCAGCCCCAGCATTTT. Amino acids: CASEIGAYNQPQHF. The variable domain in full, with the rest retrieved from reference TRBV19 and TRBJ1-5, is DGGITQSPKYLFRKEGQNVTLSCEQNLNHDAMYWYRQDPGQGLRLIYYSQIVNDFQKGDIAEGYSVSREKKESFPLTVTSAQKNPTAFYLCASEIGAYNQPQHFGDGTRLSIL.

This clone came up a few times. The rearrangement joins TRBV10-2 to TRBJ2-7; D is undetermined. The germline V and J ends were trimmed by 3 bases and 2 bases, with 8 bases remaining between them. Germline lookup yields CDR1 WSHSY and CDR2 SAAADI. There are 13 residues in the CDR3. This chain's CDR3 is CASSEGSAYEQYF. CDR3 in DNA: TGCGCCAGCAGTGAAGGGTCAGCCTACGAGCAGTACTTC.

For the CDR3, the DNA is TGTGCCAGCCGACCAATTCCGGGACAGGGGGATTCAGATACGCAGTATTTT. Protein product: CASRPIPGQGDSDTQYF. This chain links TRBV11-2 with TRBJ2-3; TRBD1 matches 11 bases. Looked up from germline, CDR1 is SGHAT and CDR2 is FQNNGV. This CDR3 has 17 residues. V lost 8 bases and J lost 4; bases outside the gene matches: 14.

This clone was detected once. The rearrangement uses TRBV5-1 and TRBJ1-3; the D is unclear. The CDR3 is made up of 14 amino acids. V was cut by 0 bases and J by 4 bases, with 8 bases left in between. Germline V gene data show CDR1 as SGHRS and CDR2 as YFSETQ. CDR3 protein: CASSLATTGNTIYF. The CDR3 nucleotides are TGCGCCAGCAGCTTGGCCACGACAGGAAACACCATATATTTT.

This chain uses TRBV5-1 with TRBJ1-1, with a weak D call TRBD1 (6 bases). CDR3 length: 13 amino acids. Trimming shortened V by 2 bases and J by 8 bases, and 13 bases separated the two germline ends. Germline lookup yields CDR1 SGHRS and CDR2 YFSETQ. CDR3 nucleotide sequence: TGCGCCAGCAGCTTTGGAGCTACAGGGGAAGCTTTCTTT. Translated, it gives CASSFGATGEAFF.

The V gene is TRBV10-2, the J gene TRBJ1-1; tentatively, D is TRBD1 (6 bases). The length of the CDR3 is 15 residues. Between the trimmed V and J ends, which lost 9 bases and 1 base, there was a span of 18 bases. Germline values: CDR1 WSHSY, CDR2 SAAADI. CDR3 in amino acids: CASIRNREQNTEAFF. As DNA, the CDR3 is TGCGCCAGTATAAGAAACAGGGAGCAGAACACTGAAGCTTTCTTT.

This clone came up a few times. The gene calls are TRBV11-2 and TRBJ2-1, with TRBD2 matching over 14 bases. V lost 4 bases to trimming and J lost 6 bases; unmatched junction nucleotides: 11. The CDR3 consists of 18 residues. From germline, CDR1 is SGHAT and CDR2 FQNNGV. The CDR3 sequence is CASSSTSGRAVGGNEQFF. CDR3 coding DNA: TGTGCCAGCAGCTCGACTAGCGGGAGGGCAGTTGGTGGCAATGAGCAGTTCTTC.

About this clone itself: This sequence may be a read error, since a much larger clone differs from it by one base. The chain carries TRBV29-1 and TRBJ2-1; no definite D call. Germline loops: CDR1 SQVTM, CDR2 ANQGSEA. Trimming removed 5 bases at V and 5 bases at J, with 7 bases between. The CDR3 has 11 amino acids. As DNA, the CDR3 is TGCAGCGTTCGGAGAAACAATGAGCAGTTCTTC. It translates to CSVRRNNEQFF.

This clone was detected once. The V gene is TRBV7-2, the J gene TRBJ2-3; TRBD2 is a possible D gene (6 bases). V was clipped by 1 base and J by 1 base, with 12 bases between them. There are 16 residues in the CDR3. CDR1 SGHTA and CDR2 FQGNSA come from the germline V gene. This chain's CDR3 is CASSLEGRGRTDTQYF. The CDR3 nucleotides read TGTGCCAGCAGCTTAGAGGGGCGGGGACGCACAGATACGCAGTATTTT.

The J gene is TRBJ2-1, the V gene TRBV11-2, with 10 positions matching TRBD1. The CDR3 covers 16 residues. The junction had 9 bases not matched to a gene; V was cut back by 1 base and J by 9 bases. The V gene's germline CDR1 is SGHAT and CDR2 FQNNGV. The CDR3, as DNA: TGTGCCAGCAGCTTAGGGTCGGGACAGGGGATCCCTGAGCAGTTCTTC. It translates to CASSLGSGQGIPEQFF.

J is TRBJ2-7 and V is TRBV10-2; maybe TRBD1 (6 bases). The CDR3 has 15 amino acids. The ends were cut back, 4 bases at V and 7 bases at J, with 20 bases in the middle. Germline CDR1 is WSHSY and CDR2 is SAAADI. The chain's CDR3 is CASSGTAGMPLEQYF. The CDR3 coding sequence is TGCGCCAGCAGTGGGACAGCAGGGATGCCCCTGGAGCAGTACTTC.

The rearrangement links TRBV9 to TRBJ1-3, with TRBD1 matching over 8 bases. The germline gives CDR1 SGDLS, CDR2 YYNGEE. CDR3 length equals 13 residues. V gave up 10 bases and J gave up 0 bases; unmatched junction bases: 3. This chain's CDR3 is CASGTGSGNTIYF. CDR3 sequence (DNA): TGTGCCTCGGGGACAGGCTCTGGAAACACCATATATTTT.

This clone has a handful of counts. The rearrangement links TRBV7-2 to TRBJ2-1; the D is unclear. Per germline, CDR1 SGHTA and CDR2 FQGNSA. V lost 1 base and J 6 bases, leaving 13 bases between the germline ends. This CDR3 has 15 amino acids. CDR3 in amino acids: CASSLEGTRRNEQFF. CDR3 DNA: TGTGCCAGCAGCTTAGAGGGAACCCGCCGCAATGAGCAGTTCTTC.

The rearrangement joins TRBV5-1 to TRBJ1-1, with TRBD1 as a possible D gene (5 bases). Trimming removed 0 bases at V and 10 bases at J, with 10 bases between. Per the germline V gene, CDR1 is SGHRS and CDR2 is YFSETQ. This CDR3 is 12 amino acids long. CDR3 DNA sequence: TGCGCCAGCAGCTTGGGGCAGGGCAGAGCTTTCTTT. As protein: CASSLGQGRAFF.

V is TRBV19 and J is TRBJ2-2; 7 bases are shared with TRBD2. This CDR3 comprises 14 residues. The V segment lost 3 bases and the J segment 5 bases; nucleotides outside the gene matches: 3. CDR1 is LNHDA, CDR2 SQIVND, per germline (reference sequence). CDR3 in DNA: TGTGCCAGTAGTATGGCTAGCGGAACCGGGGAGCTGTTTTTT. It translates to CASSMASGTGELFF.

This clone was detected a few times. Other DNA sequences of this sample code for an identical CDR3. The chain has TRBV19 and TRBJ2-3; no clear D gene. The CDR3 contains 11 residues. With 3 bases removed from V and 5 bases from J, the gap between germline ends came to 3 bases. Germline lookup yields CDR1 LNHDA and CDR2 SQIVND (reference sequence). The CDR3 loop reads CASSIGDTQYF. As DNA, the CDR3 is TGTGCCAGTAGTATCGGAGATACGCAGTATTTT.

This chain connects TRBV5-6 to TRBJ2-2; D might be TRBD2 (6 bases). This CDR3 has 16 residues. V was shortened by 4 bases and J by 4 bases, with 17 bases between the two germline ends. Germline-derived CDR1 and CDR2 are SGHDT and YYEEEE. As DNA, the CDR3 is TGTGCCAGCAGCCCCGGCGGGATTTTGAGCACCGGGGAGCTGTTTTTT. It is translated as CASSPGGILSTGELFF. The full variable domain, its missing parts supplied by reference TRBV5-6 and TRBJ2-2, is DAGVTQSPTHLIKTRGQQVTLRCSPKSGHDTVSWYQQALGQGPQFIFQYYEEEERQRGNFPDRFSGHQFPNYSSELNVNALLLGDSALYLCASSPGGILSTGELFFGEGSRLTVL.

J is TRBJ1-5 and V is TRBV5-3; D call uncertain. TRBV5-3 qualifies as an ORF whose function is uncertain. This CDR3 region has 15 residues. With 6 bases removed from V and 0 bases from J, the gap between germline ends came to 13 bases. The CDR3 bases are TGTGCCAGAACTTTACTACAGTTTAGCAATCAGCCCCAGCATTTT. It encodes CARTLLQFSNQPQHF.

Here the CDR3 reads CASSFQRDYGYTF. CDR3 DNA: TGTGCCAGCAGCTTCCAGAGAGACTATGGCTACACCTTC. The gene calls are TRBV7-6 and TRBJ1-2; D is unclear. Trimming left V 3 bases short and J 3 bases short, with 8 bases between. The length of the CDR3 is 13 residues. CDR1 is SGHVS, CDR2 FNYEAQ, per germline. The variable domain in full, with the rest retrieved from reference TRBV7-6 and TRBJ1-2, is GAGVSQSPRYKVTKRGQDVALRCDPISGHVSLYWYRQALGQGPEFLTYFNYEAQQDKSGLPNDRFSAERPEGSISTLTIQRTEQRDSAMYRCASSFQRDYGYTFGSGTRLTVV.

The rearrangement joins TRBV7-9 to TRBJ2-7; D possibly uses TRBD1 or TRBD2 (6 bases each). The CDR3 runs to 14 residues. V shed 4 bases and J shed 3 bases, with 13 bases lying between them. Germline values: CDR1 SEHNR, CDR2 FQNEAQ (reference sequence). The CDR3 DNA is TGTGCCAGCAGCTACCTCAGGGGAGGCTACGAGCAGTACTTC. Protein: CASSYLRGGYEQYF.

This chain links TRBV5-1 with TRBJ2-1; 12 bases are a match to TRBD2. CDR3 length: 14 residues. Trimming took 2 bases from V and 8 from J; bases not matched to a gene: 2. Germline assignment: CDR1 SGHRS and CDR2 YFSETQ. The CDR3 protein is CASSLLAGGHEQFF. The CDR3 DNA reads TGCGCCAGCAGCTTACTAGCGGGAGGTCATGAGCAGTTCTTC.

The J gene is TRBJ2-1, the V gene TRBV7-2; 10 bases align to TRBD2. Trimming removed 2 bases from V and 9 bases from J; junction bases left unmatched: 4. In germline, CDR1 is SGHTA, CDR2 FQGNSA. This CDR3 has 14 residues. This CDR3 reads CASSLSGRAREQFF. CDR3 in DNA: TGTGCCAGCAGCTTAAGCGGGAGGGCCCGTGAGCAGTTCTTC.

The CDR3 spells CASSRRQGDYEQYF. The CDR3 region has the DNA TGTGCCAGCAGCCGGCGCCAGGGGGACTACGAGCAGTACTTC. The V gene is TRBV14, the J gene TRBJ2-7; 7 bases agree with TRBD1. With 4 bases clipped from V and 3 bases from J, the junction kept 6 bases outside the gene matches. CDR3 length: 14 residues. CDR1 is SGHDN and CDR2 is FVKESK in the germline V gene.

The sample holds a few counts of this clone. The J gene is TRBJ2-2, the V gene TRBV29-1; D gene uncertain. From germline, CDR1 is SQVTM and CDR2 ANQGSEA. Deletions cut 7 bases from V and 1 base from J, with 13 bases between. This CDR3 is built from 14 residues. Written as DNA, the CDR3 is TGCAGCGCTATCGACCAGTTGAACACCGGGGAGCTGTTTTTT. It is translated as CSAIDQLNTGELFF.

The rearrangement uses TRBV28 and TRBJ1-2; 9 bases align to TRBD1. The CDR3 is 16 amino acids. The trim removed 7 bases at V and 8 bases at J, leaving 17 bases unmatched. Germline V CDR1 and CDR2: MDHEN, SYDVKM. CDR3 in amino acids: CASIPGQGSNRGGYTF. CDR3 DNA: TGTGCCAGCATACCGGGACAGGGATCGAATAGGGGCGGCTACACCTTC.

V and J are TRBV14 and TRBJ2-7; tentatively, D is TRBD2 (6 bases). Deletions cut 4 bases from V and 0 bases from J, with 13 bases between. CDR3 length equals 15 residues. Germline CDR1 and CDR2: SGHDN and FVKESK. This CDR3 reads CASSRDFRSSYEQYF. CDR3 DNA: TGTGCCAGCAGCCGGGACTTCCGCAGCTCCTACGAGCAGTACTTC.